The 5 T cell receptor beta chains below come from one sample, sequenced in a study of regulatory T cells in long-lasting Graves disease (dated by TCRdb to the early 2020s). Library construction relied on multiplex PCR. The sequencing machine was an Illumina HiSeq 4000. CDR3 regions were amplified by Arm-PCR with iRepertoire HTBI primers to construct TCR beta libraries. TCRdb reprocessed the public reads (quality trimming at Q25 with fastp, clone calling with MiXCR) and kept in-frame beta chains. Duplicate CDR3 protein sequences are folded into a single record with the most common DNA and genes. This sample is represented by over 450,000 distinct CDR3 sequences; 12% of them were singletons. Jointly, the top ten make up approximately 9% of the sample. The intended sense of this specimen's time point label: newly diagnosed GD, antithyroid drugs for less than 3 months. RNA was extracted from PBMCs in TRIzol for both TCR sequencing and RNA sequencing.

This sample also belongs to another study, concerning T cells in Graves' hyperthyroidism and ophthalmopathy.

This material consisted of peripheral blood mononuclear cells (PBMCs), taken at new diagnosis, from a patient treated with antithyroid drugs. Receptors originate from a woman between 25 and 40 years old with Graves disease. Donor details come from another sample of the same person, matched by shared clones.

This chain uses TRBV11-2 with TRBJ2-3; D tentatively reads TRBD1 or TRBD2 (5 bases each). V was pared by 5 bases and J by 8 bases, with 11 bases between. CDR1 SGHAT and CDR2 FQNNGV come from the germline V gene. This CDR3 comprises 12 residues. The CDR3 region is CASSLIGGTQYF. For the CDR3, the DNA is TGTGCCAGCAGCCTAATTGGGGGTACGCAGTATTTT. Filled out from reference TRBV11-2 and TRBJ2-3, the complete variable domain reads EAGVAQSPRYKIIEKRQSVAFWCNPISGHATLYWYQQILGQGPKLLIQFQNNGVVDDSQLPKDRFSAERLKGVDSTLKIQPAKLEDSAVYLCASSLIGGTQYFGPGTRLTVL.

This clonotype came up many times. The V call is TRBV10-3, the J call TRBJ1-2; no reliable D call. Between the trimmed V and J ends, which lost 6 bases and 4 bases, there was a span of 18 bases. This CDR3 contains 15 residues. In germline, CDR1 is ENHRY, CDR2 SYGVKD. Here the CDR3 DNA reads TGTGCCATCAGCCCCCGGGAGAGGTCGGGCTATGGCTACACCTTC. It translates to CAISPRERSGYGYTF.

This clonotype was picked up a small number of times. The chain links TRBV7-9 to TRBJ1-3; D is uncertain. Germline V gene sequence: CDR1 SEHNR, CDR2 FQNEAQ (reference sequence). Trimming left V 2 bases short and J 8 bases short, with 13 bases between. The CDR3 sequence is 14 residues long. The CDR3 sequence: CASSLTLMRDTIYF. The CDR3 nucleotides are TGTGCCAGCAGCTTAACTCTGATGAGAGACACCATATATTTT.

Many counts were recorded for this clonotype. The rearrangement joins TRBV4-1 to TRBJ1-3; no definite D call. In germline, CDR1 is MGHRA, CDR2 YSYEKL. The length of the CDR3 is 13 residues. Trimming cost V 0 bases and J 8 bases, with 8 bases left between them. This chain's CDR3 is CASSQETGDTIYF. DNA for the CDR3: TGCGCCAGCAGCCAAGAAACCGGGGACACCATATATTTT.

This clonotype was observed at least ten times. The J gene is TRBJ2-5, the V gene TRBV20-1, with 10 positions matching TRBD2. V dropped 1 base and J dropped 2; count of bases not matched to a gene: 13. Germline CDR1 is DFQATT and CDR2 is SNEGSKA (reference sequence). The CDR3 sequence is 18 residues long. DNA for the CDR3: TGCAGTGCTAGAGCCCTAGCGGGAGTTGGGCTTTTGCAAGAGACCCAGTACTTC. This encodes CSARALAGVGLLQETQYF.